This paragraph reports one TCR beta chain. As yet, its antigen is unknown. Measured with immunoSEQ multiplex PCR; TCRdb has only the in-frame clones, and not every one. This sample has more than 85,000 clones; roughly 87% occur once, and the top ten carry approximately 5%. CDR1 is SGHNT, CDR2 YYREEE, per germline (reference sequence). This CDR3 has 15 residues. The germline V and J ends were trimmed by 0 bases and 2 bases, with 11 bases remaining between them. This entry comes from a study of T cell responses to AZD1222 COVID-19 vaccine. The overall study: Second doses that came at about 4 or about 12 weeks were put together.

Findings of the study overall: At baseline, just six or seven AZD1222 recipients tested seropositive. Spike-wide vaccine-associated CD4 TCRs dominated at 160-218 and 743-854.

The origin of this receptor is an adult in good health. V and J are TRBV5-4 and TRBJ2-5; D is unresolved. The input for sequencing was peripheral blood, taken on day 0 of AZD1222 vaccination. The chain's CDR3 is CASSLGGRQQETQYF. CDR3 nucleotide sequence: TGTGCCAGCAGCTTGGGAGGCAGACAACAAGAGACCCAGTACTTC.